These T cell receptor beta chains were read from a single sample in a study of T cell repertoires in cytomegalovirus infection. Their target antigens are unknown. In TCRdb, the reads were re-called with MiXCR into one record per CDR3 protein. The top ten clones hold less than 15% of a sample with fewer than 850,000 distinct CDR3 sequences, just under 30% of them seen once. The sample here was cultured CD8+ T cells from PBMCs, taken from culture after CMV antigen stimulation. The receptors here all came from a human donor in good health (CMV status not recorded). Some clones in this sample may be carry-over from other donors' samples. Both conserved end residues are part of each CDR3. Each record gives: clone size, V gene, J gene, D gene, CDR3 DNA, CDR3 protein. D genes are given only for firm matches. Expanded clones are given a class, and other clones once, few, many or no size at all.

many	TRBV27	TRBJ1-5	.	TGTGCCAGCAGCCCGTATAGCAATCAGCCCCAGCATTTT	CASSPYSNQPQHF
few	TRBV28	TRBJ1-5	.	TGTGCCAGCAGTTTCGTCGGGGCTTTGGGGGGAGGTCCCAATCAGCCCCAGCATTTT	CASSFVGALGGGPNQPQHF
few	TRBV2	TRBJ2-3	.	TGTGCCAGCAAGAGGGCTAGTGACCTCACAGATACGCAGTATTTT	CASKRASDLTDTQYF
few	TRBV7-6	TRBJ2-3	.	TGTGCCAGCAGACTTACTAGAGGGGGGGGAGATACGCAGTATTTT	CASRLTRGGGDTQYF
.	TRBV6-6	TRBJ1-1	.	TGTGCCAGCCAGCTTCTAACAGGCAACACTGAAGCTTTCTTT	CASQLLTGNTEAFF
.	TRBV28	TRBJ2-1	TRBD1	TGTGCCAGCCAGTTGATGTGGGACAGGTCCTACAATGAGCAGTTCTTC	CASQLMWDRSYNEQFF
.	TRBV5-6	TRBJ1-2	TRBD1	TGTGCCAGCAGCGGGGGGACAGCTCCTTTCTTTTATGGCTACACCTTC	CASSGGTAPFFYGYTF
few	TRBV6-6	TRBJ2-2	TRBD1	TGTGCCAGCAGTTACCCGACAGGGGGCGCGACCGGGGAGCTGTTTTTT	CASSYPTGGATGELFF
.	TRBV5-1	TRBJ2-1	.	TGCGCCAGCAGCGTAGCGGAGGGTCGCGGGTTACGGGGCTACAATGAGCAGTTCTTC	CASSVAEGRGLRGYNEQFF
many	TRBV11-3	TRBJ2-1	.	TGTGCCAGCAGCTCCGCGGGTGGGGGCACCTACAATGAGCAGTTCTTC	CASSSAGGGTYNEQFF
many	TRBV7-6	TRBJ2-5	.	TGTGCCAGCAGCTTAACAAGACAGTTTCAAGAGACCCAGTACTTC	CASSLTRQFQETQYF
few	TRBV19	TRBJ2-7	.	TGTGCCAGTAGTATGGCTGGGGGACGACGTTCCTACGAGCAGTACTTC	CASSMAGGRRSYEQYF
few	TRBV4-1	TRBJ2-7	TRBD1	TGCGCCAGCAGCAATTTGTACCTGCCGGGACAGGCAGACTCCTACGAGCAGTACTTC	CASSNLYLPGQADSYEQYF
.	TRBV6-6	TRBJ2-3	.	TGTGCCAGCAGTTATAGGGGAATCACAGATACGCAGAATTTT	CASSYRGITDTQNF
.	TRBV6-2/TRBV6-3	TRBJ1-1	TRBD1	TGTGCCAGCAGTTACGGCCGGGACAGGGAGAACACTGAAGCTTTCTTT	CASSYGRDRENTEAFF
.	TRBV7-2	TRBJ2-2	.	TGTGCCAGCACCATATCCGGGATTGGGGAGCTGTTTTTT	CASTISGIGELFF
.	TRBV7-6	TRBJ1-2	.	TGTGCCAGCAGGACGGTCGAGGAGATAGGCTATGGCTACACCTTC	CASRTVEEIGYGYTF
.	TRBV6-1	TRBJ2-1	.	TGTGCCAGCAGTGAAGGTGCAGGGCTGAGGAATGAGCAGTTCTTC	CASSEGAGLRNEQFF
.	TRBV6-4	TRBJ1-2	.	TGTGCCAGCAGTGAGACCGGGGCGCTCTATGGCTACACCTTC	CASSETGALYGYTF
few	TRBV28	TRBJ1-2	.	TGTGCCAGCAGTTTATTGGGTCAGACTCGATATGGCTACACCTTC	CASSLLGQTRYGYTF
few	TRBV6-2/TRBV6-3	TRBJ1-5	.	TGTGCCAGCAGTTACACCGCTTACTATAGCAATCAGCCCCAGCATTTT	CASSYTAYYSNQPQHF
.	TRBV7-3	TRBJ2-1	TRBD1	TGTGCCAGCAGCTTAACCGGCCAGGGGGCCAATGAGCAGTTCTTC	CASSLTGQGANEQFF
.	TRBV29-1	TRBJ2-5	.	TGCAGCGTTGGGGCAGGAGAAGAGACCCAGTACTTC	CSVGAGEETQYF
many	TRBV12-3/TRBV12-4	TRBJ1-2	.	TGTGCCAGCAGTTTCTCCAGGTCGCGTTATGGCTACACCTTC	CASSFSRSRYGYTF
.	TRBV7-9	TRBJ2-1	.	TGTGCCAGCAGCTTACTTGTGAAGTTCTTC	CASSLLVKFF
.	TRBV2	TRBJ1-1	.	TGTGCCAGCCCATTAGAAGCTTTCTTT	CASPLEAFF
few	TRBV4-1	TRBJ1-3	.	TGCGCCAGCAGCCAAGATTTTAGGGATCGGCCTGGAAACACCATATATTTT	CASSQDFRDRPGNTIYF
many	TRBV7-2	TRBJ2-1	.	TGTGCCAGCAGCCTCTACCTCAGGAATGAGCAGTTCTTC	CASSLYLRNEQFF
.	TRBV12-5	TRBJ2-7	.	TGTGCTAGTGGTTTAGGCTCGGCGGGCGAGCAGTACTTC	CASGLGSAGEQYF
few	TRBV9	TRBJ1-2	.	TGTGCCAGCAGCGTTAAAGGAAATGACTATGGCTACACCTTC	CASSVKGNDYGYTF
few	TRBV15	TRBJ1-5	.	TGTGCCACCAGCAGAGATCTTTCGGGGTATCAGCCCCAGCATTTT	CATSRDLSGYQPQHF
many	TRBV7-6	TRBJ1-4	TRBD1	TGTGCCAGCAGGGCGGGACAGGGCAATGAAAAACTGTTTTTT	CASRAGQGNEKLFF
few	TRBV27	TRBJ2-1	.	TGTGCCAGCAGTTTAATAGCGGTCTCCTACAATGAGCAGTTCTTC	CASSLIAVSYNEQFF
few	TRBV24-1	TRBJ2-5	.	TGTGCCACCAGTGATCCCGTGGGGACCCAGTACTTC	CATSDPVGTQYF
.	TRBV7-2	TRBJ2-1	TRBD1	TGTGCCAGCAGCTTAGGACAGGGGCCGAGGTATGAGCAGTTCTTC	CASSLGQGPRYEQFF
.	TRBV7-9	TRBJ1-5	.	TGTGCCAGCAGCACCACCGGGGGGGGGCTCAGCAATCAGACCCAGCATTTT	CASSTTGGGLSNQTQHF
.	TRBV29-1	TRBJ2-2	TRBD1	TGCAGCGTTCCGACAGGGAAGTACACCGGGGAGCTGTTTTTT	CSVPTGKYTGELFF
.	TRBV5-1	TRBJ2-1	TRBD2	TGCGCCAGCGGCTCCGGGACTAGCGGGGACAATGAGCAGTTCTTC	CASGSGTSGDNEQFF
.	TRBV10-3	TRBJ2-2	TRBD1	TGTGCCATCAATCCCGGACCCGACAGGGACACCGGGGAGCTGTTTTTT	CAINPGPDRDTGELFF
many	TRBV12-3/TRBV12-4	TRBJ1-2	TRBD1	TGTGCCAGCAGTTTCTGGGACAGAGATTATGGCTACACCTTC	CASSFWDRDYGYTF
few	TRBV6-5	TRBJ2-1	.	TGTGCCAGCAGTTACAGCCGTTACTCCTACAATGAGCAGTTCTTC	CASSYSRYSYNEQFF
.	TRBV20-1	TRBJ1-5	.	TGCAGTGCTAGAGATCTTTGGACAAATAGCAATCAGCCCCAGCATTTT	CSARDLWTNSNQPQHF
few	TRBV14	TRBJ2-7	.	TGTGCCAGCAGCCAAGAGGGTCTTGCCGGTGGGGGCGAGCAGTACTTC	CASSQEGLAGGGEQYF
many	TRBV5-5	TRBJ1-2	.	TGTGCCAGCAGCTCCTTGGGAGACTACACCTTC	CASSSLGDYTF
.	TRBV10-2	TRBJ2-7	.	TGCGCCATCAGTGGAGGAGGTTACGAGCAGTACTTC	CAISGGGYEQYF
.	TRBV14	TRBJ1-2	.	TGTGCCAGCAGCCAAAGCGGCGGGGGTCCGGCCTCCGGCTACACCTTC	CASSQSGGGPASGYTF
.	TRBV12-3/TRBV12-4	TRBJ1-5	.	TGTGCCAGCAGTGAAAAACAGGCGTCCATGAGTTATAGCAATCAGCCCCAGCATTTT	CASSEKQASMSYSNQPQHF
few	TRBV27	TRBJ2-2	.	TGTGCCAGCAGTTTACCGTATGGCGGGGAGCTGTTTTTT	CASSLPYGGELFF
many	TRBV7-2	TRBJ2-5	.	TGTGCCAGCAGCTTAGGCCTACGCCCCCCCCAAGAGACCCAGTACTTC	CASSLGLRPPQETQYF
few	TRBV6-4	TRBJ2-1	TRBD2	TGTGCCAGCAGTGGAGGACTAGCGGGGAGGGTAGGGCAGTTCTTC	CASSGGLAGRVGQFF
.	TRBV19	TRBJ1-1	.	TGTGTCAGTAGTATCGGGCAGTTGAACACTGAAGCTTTCTTT	CVSSIGQLNTEAFF
.	TRBV13	TRBJ2-1	TRBD2	TGTGCCAGCAGCTCCTCTAGCGGGGCAGCCTACAATGAGCAGTTCTTC	CASSSSSGAAYNEQFF
.	TRBV6-2/TRBV6-3	TRBJ1-6	TRBD1	TGTGCCAGCAGCTCGGACAGGGGGCCGGATTCACCCCTCCACTTT	CASSSDRGPDSPLHF
few	TRBV7-6	TRBJ2-7	TRBD2	TGTGCCAGCAGTGGCGGGGGGGCCTACGAGCAGTACTTC	CASSGGGAYEQYF
.	TRBV12-3/TRBV12-4	TRBJ1-2	TRBD1	TGTGCCAGCAGTTTGGGACAGGGGCTTGGCTACACCTTC	CASSLGQGLGYTF